A single sample is the source of the 3 T cell receptor beta chains below, sequenced in a study of shared clonotypes between healthy human individuals. The repertoire was sequenced with immunoSEQ multiplex PCR; TCRdb's copy has only in-frame clones and lacks some. The sample gives about 2,500,000 clones, over 85% of which show up once; over 0.12% is in the top ten. The sequenced sample was naive CD4+ T cells sorted from blood. This sample's subset: CD45RA+ positively selected. These receptor sequences come from a man between 18 and 29 years old in good health.

V and J are TRBV11-3 and TRBJ2-2; 7 bases fit TRBD1. The CDR3 sequence is 15 residues long. Trimming removed 5 bases from V and 5 bases from J; junction bases left unmatched: 8. Germline V CDR1 and CDR2: SGHNT, YENEEA. In nucleotides, the CDR3 is TGTGCCAGCAGCCGCCGACAGGGTGGGACCGGGGAGCTGTTTTTT. This gives the protein CASSRRQGGTGELFF.

The table lists this clone with a count of one. The chain has TRBV11-2 and TRBJ1-1; no definite D call. Deletions cut 3 bases from V and 2 bases from J, with 10 bases between. The CDR3 has 14 residues. Looked up from germline, CDR1 is SGHAT and CDR2 is FQNNGV. The CDR3 bases are TGTGCCAGCAGCTTTGAGAATCTTAACACTGAAGCTTTCTTT. This gives the protein CASSFENLNTEAFF.

The genes are TRBV5-5 and TRBJ1-2; TRBD1 aligns across 8 bases. The germline CDR1 and CDR2 sequences are SGHKS and YYEKEE (reference sequence). V gave up 4 bases and J gave up 6 bases; unmatched junction bases: 5. This CDR3 comprises 13 residues. In DNA form, the CDR3 reads TGTGCCAGCAGCGCAGACAGGGGCAATGGCTACACCTTC. Translation gives CASSADRGNGYTF. The full variable domain, in which reference TRBV5-5 and TRBJ1-2 provide the parts outside the CDR3, is DAGVTQSPTHLIKTRGQQVTLRCSPISGHKSVSWYQQVLGQGPQFIFQYYEKEERGRGNFPDRFSARQFPNYSSELNVNALLLGDSALYLCASSADRGNGYTFGSGTRLTVV.